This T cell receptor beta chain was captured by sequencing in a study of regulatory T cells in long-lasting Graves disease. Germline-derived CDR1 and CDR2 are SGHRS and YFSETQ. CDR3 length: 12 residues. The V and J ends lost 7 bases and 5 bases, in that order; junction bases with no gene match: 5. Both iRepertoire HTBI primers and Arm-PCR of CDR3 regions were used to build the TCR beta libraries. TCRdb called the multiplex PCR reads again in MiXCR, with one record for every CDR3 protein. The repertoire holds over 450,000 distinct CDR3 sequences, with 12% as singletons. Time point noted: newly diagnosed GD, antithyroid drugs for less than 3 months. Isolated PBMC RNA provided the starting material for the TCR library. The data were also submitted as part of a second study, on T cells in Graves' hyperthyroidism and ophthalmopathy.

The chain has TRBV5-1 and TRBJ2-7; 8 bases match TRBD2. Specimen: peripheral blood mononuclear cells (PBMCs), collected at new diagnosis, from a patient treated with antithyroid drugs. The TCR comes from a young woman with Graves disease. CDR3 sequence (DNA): TGCGCCAGCCGGGGGGGGGGTGACGAGCAGTACTTC. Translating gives CASRGGGDEQYF.